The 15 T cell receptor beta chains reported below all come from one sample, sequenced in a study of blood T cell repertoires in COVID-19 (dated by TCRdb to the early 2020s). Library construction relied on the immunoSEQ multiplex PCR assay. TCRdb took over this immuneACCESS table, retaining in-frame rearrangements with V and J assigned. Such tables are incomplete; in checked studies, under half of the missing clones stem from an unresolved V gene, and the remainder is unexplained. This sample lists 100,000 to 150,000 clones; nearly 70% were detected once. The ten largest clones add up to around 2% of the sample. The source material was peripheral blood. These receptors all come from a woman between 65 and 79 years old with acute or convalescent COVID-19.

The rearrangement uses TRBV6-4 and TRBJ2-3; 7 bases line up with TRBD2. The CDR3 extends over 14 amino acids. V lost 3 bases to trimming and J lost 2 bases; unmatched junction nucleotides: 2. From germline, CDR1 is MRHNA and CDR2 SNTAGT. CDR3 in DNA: TGTGCCAGCAGTGAACGGGGGGACACAGATACGCAGTATTTT. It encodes CASSERGDTDTQYF.

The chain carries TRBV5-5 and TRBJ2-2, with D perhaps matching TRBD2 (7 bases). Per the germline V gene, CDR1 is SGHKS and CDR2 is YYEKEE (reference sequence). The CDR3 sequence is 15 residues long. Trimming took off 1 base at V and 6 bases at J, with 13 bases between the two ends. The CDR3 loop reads CASSLRGAPSGELFF. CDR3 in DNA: TGTGCCAGCAGCTTGCGGGGGGCCCCATCCGGGGAGCTGTTTTTT.

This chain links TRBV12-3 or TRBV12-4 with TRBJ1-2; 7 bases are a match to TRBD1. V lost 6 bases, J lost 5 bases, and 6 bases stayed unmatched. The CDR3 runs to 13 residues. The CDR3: CASRPQGGYGYTF. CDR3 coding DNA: TGTGCCAGCAGACCGCAGGGGGGATATGGCTACACCTTC.

The CDR3 sequence: CASRRVVGGNTIYF. The CDR3 region has the DNA TGTGCCAGCAGGAGGGTTGTGGGTGGAAACACCATATATTTT. The chain employs TRBV6-5 and TRBJ1-3, with D unresolved. Germline CDR1 is MNHEY and CDR2 is SVGAGI. This CDR3 has 14 residues. V was trimmed by 6 bases and J by 3 bases, leaving 12 bases between them.

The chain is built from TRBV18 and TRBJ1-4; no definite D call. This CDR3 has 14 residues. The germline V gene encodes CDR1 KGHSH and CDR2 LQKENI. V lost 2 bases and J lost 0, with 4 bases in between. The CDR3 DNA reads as TGTGCCAGCTCACCAAGAGCAACTAATGAAAAACTGTTTTTT. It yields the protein CASSPRATNEKLFF.

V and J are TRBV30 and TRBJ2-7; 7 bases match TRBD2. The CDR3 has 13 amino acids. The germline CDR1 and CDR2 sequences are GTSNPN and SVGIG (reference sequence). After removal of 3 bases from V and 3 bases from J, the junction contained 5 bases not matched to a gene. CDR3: CAWRSRGVYEQYF. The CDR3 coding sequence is TGTGCCTGGAGGTCCCGGGGGGTCTACGAGCAGTACTTC. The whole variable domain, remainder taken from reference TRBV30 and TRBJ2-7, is SQTIHQWPATLVQPVGSPLSLECTVEGTSNPNLYWYRQAAGRGLQLLFYSVGIGQISSEVPQNLSASRPQDRQFILSSKKLLLSDSGFYLCAWRSRGVYEQYFGPGTRLTVT.

The CDR3 bases are TGTGCCAGCAGCAAAGAGGGGGAAGGCTCTGGAAACACCATATATTTT. Amino acid sequence: CASSKEGEGSGNTIYF. The rearrangement uses TRBV21-1 and TRBJ1-3; TRBD1 is the table's D call and was not checked against the DNA. TRBV21-1 is a pseudogene locus. This CDR3 is built from 16 residues.

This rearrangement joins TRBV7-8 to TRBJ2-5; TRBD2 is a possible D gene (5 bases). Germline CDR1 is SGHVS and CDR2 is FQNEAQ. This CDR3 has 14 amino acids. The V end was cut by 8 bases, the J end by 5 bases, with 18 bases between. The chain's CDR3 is CASSPSEGMETQYF. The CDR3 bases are TGTGCCAGCTCCCCATCAGAGGGTATGGAGACCCAGTACTTC.

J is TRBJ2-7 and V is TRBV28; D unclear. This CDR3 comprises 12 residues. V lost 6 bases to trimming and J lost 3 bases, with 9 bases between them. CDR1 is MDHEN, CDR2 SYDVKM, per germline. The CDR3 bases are TGTGCCAGCAGCCCCCCGGGCTACGAGCAGTACTTC. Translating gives CASSPPGYEQYF.

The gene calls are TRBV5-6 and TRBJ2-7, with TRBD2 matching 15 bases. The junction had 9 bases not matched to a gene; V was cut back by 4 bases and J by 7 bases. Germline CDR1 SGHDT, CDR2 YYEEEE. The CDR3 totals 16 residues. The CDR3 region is CASSIRTSGGAGEQYF. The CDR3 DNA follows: TGTGCCAGCAGCATCCGGACTAGCGGGGGGGCTGGTGAGCAGTACTTC.

The CDR3 region has the DNA TGTGCCAGCAGCCAGGGACAGAACCTACAGACCCAGTACTTC. It translates to CASSQGQNLQTQYF. The rearrangement uses TRBV6-5 and TRBJ2-5; 7 positions agree with TRBD1. Per germline, CDR1 MNHEY and CDR2 SVGAGI. The CDR3 sequence is 14 residues long. V lost 6 bases to trimming and J lost 6 bases; unmatched junction nucleotides: 10.

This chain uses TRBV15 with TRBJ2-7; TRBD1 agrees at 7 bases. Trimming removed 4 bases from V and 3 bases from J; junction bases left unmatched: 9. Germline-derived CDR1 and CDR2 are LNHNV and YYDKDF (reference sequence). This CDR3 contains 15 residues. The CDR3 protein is CATSKGTDNFYEQYF. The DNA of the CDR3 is TGTGCCACCAGCAAAGGGACAGACAACTTCTACGAGCAGTACTTC.

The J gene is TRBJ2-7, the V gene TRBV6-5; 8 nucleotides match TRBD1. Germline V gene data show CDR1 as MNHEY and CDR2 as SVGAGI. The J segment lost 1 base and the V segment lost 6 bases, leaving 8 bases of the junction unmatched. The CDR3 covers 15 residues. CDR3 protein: CASRPGQGISYEQYF. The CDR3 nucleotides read TGTGCCAGCAGACCCGGACAGGGAATTTCCTACGAGCAGTACTTC.

CDR3 DNA: TGTGCCAGCAACCCTAGTGGTAGGGGGATTTACAATGAGCAGTTCTTC. It codes for CASNPSGRGIYNEQFF. The chain links TRBV7-8 to TRBJ2-1; D might be TRBD1 (6 bases). V was pared by 7 bases and J by 4 bases, with 20 bases between. Germline V gives CDR1 SGHVS, CDR2 FQNEAQ. CDR3 size: 16 residues. The full variable domain, rest sourced from reference TRBV7-8 and TRBJ2-1, is GAGVSQSPRYKVAKRGQDVALRCDPISGHVSLFWYQQALGQGPEFLTYFQNEAQLDKSGLPSDRFFAERPEGSVSTLKIQRTQQEDSAVYLCASNPSGRGIYNEQFFGPGTRLTVL.

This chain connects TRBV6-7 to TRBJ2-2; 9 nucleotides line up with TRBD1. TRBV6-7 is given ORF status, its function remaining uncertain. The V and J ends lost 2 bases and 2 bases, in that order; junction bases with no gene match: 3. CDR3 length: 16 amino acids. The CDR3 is CASSYDRGGNTGELFF. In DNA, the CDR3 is TGTGCCAGCAGTTACGACAGGGGGGGTAACACCGGGGAGCTGTTTTTT.